This TCR beta chain was recovered during a study of identical twins' blood T cells. Each CDR3 protein is one row after TCRdb ran MiXCR on the 5' RACE reads. The repertoire consists of 300,000 to 400,000 distinct CDR3 sequences, with roughly 30% occurring once and the leading ten covering around 5.6%. This clonotype was observed many times. The CDR3 totals 13 residues. Looked up from germline, CDR1 is DFQATT and CDR2 is SNEGSKA (reference sequence). Trimming removed 5 bases from V and 1 base from J; junction bases left unmatched: 3. This TCR was sampled from a woman between 18 and 55 years old in good health. The specimen was PBMCs. The rearrangement links TRBV20-1 to TRBJ1-2; 8 bases are shared with TRBD1. CDR3 sequence: CSAEDRDNYGYTF. The CDR3 DNA sequence: TGCAGTGCTGAGGACAGGGATAACTATGGCTACACCTTC.